The source of this T cell receptor beta chain is a study of cytomegalovirus exposure and HLA in healthy donors. Use of 60 Vbeta and 13 Jbeta primers characterized the PCR. Sequencing used immunoSEQ multiplex PCR; TCRdb keeps in-frame clones, though not all of them. The data show approximately 240,000 clones, roughly 79% seen once. Concerning this clone itself: Antigen unknown.

The V gene's germline CDR1 is SNHLY and CDR2 FYNNEI. The V gene end was trimmed by 6 bases and the J gene end by 6 bases; junction bases not matched to a gene: 10. The CDR3 loop spans 14 amino acids. General observations from the study: Reports described diagnosis of cytomegalovirus status by the classifier as highly specific and sensitive. At a 0.05 false discovery rate, a later analysis found about 17,000 TCR beta sequences to be associated with HLA alleles. Upon later analysis, HLA-associated TCR beta chains proved more clonally expanded than other, equally common chains.

This sequence originates from a woman in her 40s in good health and CMV-seronegative. The rearrangement uses TRBV2 and TRBJ2-7, with 8 bases that match TRBD1. Sequencing was carried out using PBMCs. CDR3 loop: CASSLDRGVREQYF. Here the CDR3 DNA reads TGTGCCAGCAGCCTCGACAGGGGAGTGCGCGAGCAGTACTTC.